The 13 T cell receptor beta chains presented below share a single source sample, sequenced in a study of T cell responses to AZD1222 COVID-19 vaccine. Profiling relied on immunoSEQ multiplex PCR, and the TCRdb table lists in-frame clones only, not all of them. This table has about 130,000 clones, about 87% appearing once. The source material was peripheral blood, sampled on day 0 of AZD1222 vaccination. These receptors were obtained from an adult in good health.

The chain has TRBV18 and TRBJ2-7, with 8 bases that match TRBD2. J lost 5 bases, V lost 0 bases, and 6 bases had no gene match. Germline V lookup: CDR1 KGHSH, CDR2 LQKENI. CDR3 length: 15 amino acids. The CDR3 loop reads CASSPPSGSLNEQYF. CDR3 DNA sequence: TGTGCCAGCTCACCACCGAGCGGGAGTCTGAACGAGCAGTACTTC.

The chain employs TRBV24-1 and TRBJ2-2; 7 bases fit TRBD1. The V gene end was trimmed by 2 bases and the J gene end by 1 base; junction bases not matched to a gene: 0. The germline CDR1 and CDR2 sequences are KGHDR and SFDVKD. The CDR3 totals 15 residues. The CDR3 region has the DNA TGTGCCACCAGTGATTGGGACAGGAACACCGGGGAGCTGTTTTTT. Translated, it gives CATSDWDRNTGELFF.

The V call is TRBV19, the J call TRBJ1-5; TRBD1 aligns across 11 bases. The CDR3 is 13 residues long. Germline V gene sequence: CDR1 LNHDA, CDR2 SQIVND (reference sequence). J was trimmed by 4 bases and V by 8 bases; bases with no gene match: 1. As DNA, the CDR3 is TGTGCCAGTCGGGACAGGGGGAATCAGCCCCAGCATTTT. This sequence encodes CASRDRGNQPQHF.

This chain joins TRBV6-5 and TRBJ2-1; D may be TRBD1 (6 bases). The CDR3 has 12 amino acids. Germline CDR1 reads MNHEY; CDR2 reads SVGAGI. With 6 bases removed from V and 6 bases from J, the gap between germline ends came to 9 bases. CDR3 residues: CASSAGVNEQFF. CDR3 coding DNA: TGTGCCAGCAGCGCAGGGGTCAATGAGCAGTTCTTC.

This clone was observed once. The V gene is TRBV24-1, the J gene TRBJ2-2, with a possible D match to TRBD1 (5 bases). This CDR3 is 15 amino acids long. Per the germline V gene, CDR1 is KGHDR and CDR2 is SFDVKD. V gave up 2 bases and J gave up 4 bases, with 10 bases separating them. This CDR3 is CATSDWGRTTGELFF. CDR3 nucleotides: TGTGCCACCAGTGATTGGGGCAGGACCACCGGGGAGCTGTTTTTT.

V and J are TRBV4-3 and TRBJ2-2; the D is unclear. The CDR3 has 16 residues. Germline CDR1 is LGHNA and CDR2 is YSLEER. V was cut by 1 base and J by 2 bases, with 11 bases left in between. CDR3 sequence (DNA): TGCGCCAGCAGCCAAGGACCACCTCCAAACACCGGGGAGCTGTTTTTT. Its protein is CASSQGPPPNTGELFF.

The chain links TRBV7-2 to TRBJ2-7, with 12 bases fitting TRBD1. Looked up from germline, CDR1 is SGHTA and CDR2 is FQGNSA. The CDR3 consists of 16 residues. V dropped 5 bases and J dropped 7; count of bases not matched to a gene: 12. The CDR3 nucleotides read TGTGCCAGCAGCCCGACCGGGACAGGGGGCGCACGGGAGCAGTACTTC. Translated, it gives CASSPTGTGGAREQYF.

The CDR3 DNA follows: TGTGCCAGCAGCTTAGAAAGGCTACGCGGAGATACGCAGTATTTT. Its protein is CASSLERLRGDTQYF. The chain uses TRBV7-2 and TRBJ2-3; no clear D. The germline V gene encodes CDR1 SGHTA and CDR2 FQGNSA. This CDR3 has 15 residues. Trimming pared 1 base from V and 5 bases from J, leaving 13 bases between. Filled out from reference TRBV7-2 and TRBJ2-3, the complete variable domain reads GAGVSQSPSNKVTEKGKDVELRCDPISGHTALYWYRQSLGQGLEFLIYFQGNSAPDKSGLPSDRFSAERTGGSVSTLTIQRTQQEDSAVYLCASSLERLRGDTQYFGPGTRLTVL.

The CDR3 nucleotides read TGTGCCAGCACCACCACAGGGGGCAGAACTGAAGCTTTCTTT. Its translation: CASTTTGGRTEAFF. The chain couples TRBV7-9 to TRBJ1-1; 9 bases line up with TRBD1. Trimming at V came to 7 bases and at J to 5 bases, leaving 8 bases not matched to a gene. The CDR3 has 14 residues. CDR1 is SEHNR and CDR2 is FQNEAQ in the germline V gene (reference sequence).

A few counts support this clone. The chain recombines TRBV29-1 with TRBJ2-3; the D gene is possibly TRBD1 (5 bases). The germline CDR1 and CDR2 sequences are SQVTM and ANQGSEA. This CDR3 spans 15 amino acids. V lost 3 bases and J lost 2, with 15 bases in between. Written as DNA, the CDR3 is TGCAGCGTTGAGGGTGGGGCATTTCCCACAGATACGCAGTATTTT. Residues: CSVEGGAFPTDTQYF.

The rearrangement uses TRBV28 and TRBJ2-3, with D unclear. The CDR3 has 12 residues. Germline V CDR1 and CDR2: MDHEN, SYDVKM. V was clipped by 5 bases and J by 7 bases, with 10 bases between them. CDR3 amino acids: CASSSFPYTQYF. Here the CDR3 DNA reads TGTGCCAGCAGTAGCTTTCCCTATACGCAGTATTTT.

The rearrangement links TRBV10-3 to TRBJ1-1, with 11 bases matching TRBD1. The germline V gene encodes CDR1 ENHRY and CDR2 SYGVKD. The CDR3 is 17 residues long. Trimming removed 2 bases from V and 1 base from J; junction bases left unmatched: 6. For the CDR3, the DNA is TGTGCCATCAGTGAGGAACGGACAGGGGGCTCGAACACTGAAGCTTTCTTT. As protein: CAISEERTGGSNTEAFF.

V and J are TRBV7-9 and TRBJ1-6; D is unclear. Trimming removed 2 bases from V and 7 bases from J, with 9 bases in between. Per germline, CDR1 SEHNR and CDR2 FQNEAQ (reference sequence). The CDR3 is made up of 14 amino acids. The CDR3 here is CASSLLQANSPLHF. The CDR3 DNA sequence: TGTGCCAGCAGCTTACTCCAGGCGAATTCACCCCTCCACTTT. Full variable domain (outside the CDR3, taken from reference TRBV7-9 and TRBJ1-6): DTGVSQNPRHKITKRGQNVTFRCDPISEHNRLYWYRQTLGQGPEFLTYFQNEAQLEKSRLLSDRFSAERPKGSFSTLEIQRTEQGDSAMYLCASSLLQANSPLHFGNGTRLTVT.